These T cell receptor beta chains were read from a single sample in a study of T-cell reconstitution after alpha-beta-depleted transplantation in children. TCRdb reprocessed the PCR reads with MiXCR, giving one entry per CDR3 protein. Among around 93,000 distinct CDR3 sequences listed, roughly 8.3% were seen once. Sample: PBMCs from the stem cell graft donor, taken from the stem cell graft. The receptors originated from a human donor who donated a stem cell graft to a child with congenital amegakaryocytic thrombocytopenia. Each CDR3 is given with its conserved first and last residue. The order of the fields is D gene, CDR3 length, J gene, V gene, clone size, CDR3 DNA, CDR3 protein. The D gene is left open where the match is weak. Where a row states a size, it is once, few, many or the class of an expanded clone; other rows omit it.

D: TRBD1
length: 16
J: TRBJ1-5
V: TRBV7-8
size: many
DNA: TGTGCCAGCAGCTTACAGACAGGGGAAGGCAATCAGCCCCAGCATTTT
CDR3: CASSLQTGEGNQPQHF

D: .
length: 17
J: TRBJ1-4
V: TRBV3-1
size: many
DNA: TGTGCCAGCAGCCTAGGGGCCGGGACATCAACTAATGAAAAACTGTTTTTT
CDR3: CASSLGAGTSTNEKLFF

D: TRBD1
length: 17
J: TRBJ1-2
V: TRBV12-3/TRBV12-4
size: many
DNA: TGTGCCAGCAGTTTAGGACCCCTCCGGGACAGCTTCTATGGCTACACCTTC
CDR3: CASSLGPLRDSFYGYTF

D: TRBD2
length: 16
J: TRBJ2-1
V: TRBV28
size: many
DNA: TGTGCCAGCAGTTTGGCTAGCGGGGGATGGTACAATGAGCAGTTCTTC
CDR3: CASSLASGGWYNEQFF

D: .
length: 14
J: TRBJ2-2
V: TRBV20-1
size: many
DNA: TGCAGTGCTACCCGGGACGCCGGGACCGGGGAGCTGTTTTTT
CDR3: CSATRDAGTGELFF

D: .
length: 13
J: TRBJ2-1
V: TRBV6-2/TRBV6-3
size: few
DNA: TGTGCCAGCAGTTCTTTGGGCTACAATGAGCAGTTCTTC
CDR3: CASSSLGYNEQFF

D: .
length: 14
J: TRBJ2-2
V: TRBV11-2
size: many
DNA: TGTGCCAGCAGCTTATCCTTACCCTCCGGGGAGCTGTTTTTT
CDR3: CASSLSLPSGELFF

D: .
length: 14
J: TRBJ1-4
V: TRBV12-3/TRBV12-4
size: many
DNA: TGTGCCAGCACCCGAACAGGGTCTAATGAAAAACTGTTTTTT
CDR3: CASTRTGSNEKLFF

D: .
length: 12
J: TRBJ1-2
V: TRBV12-3/TRBV12-4
size: many
DNA: TGTGCCAGCAGACCCTATTCGGGTGGCTACACCTTC
CDR3: CASRPYSGGYTF

D: TRBD2
length: 20
J: TRBJ2-1
V: TRBV5-1
size: few
DNA: TGCGCCAGCAGCCCCGAGTCCGGGGCTTTAGCGGGGGGGCCAGTGAATGAGCAGTTCTTC
CDR3: CASSPESGALAGGPVNEQFF

D: TRBD1
length: 16
J: TRBJ2-5
V: TRBV28
size: few
DNA: TGTGCCAGCAAAGGGGATCCGGGACAGGGACGAGAGACCCAGTACTTC
CDR3: CASKGDPGQGRETQYF

D: .
length: 16
J: TRBJ1-1
V: TRBV6-5
size: many
DNA: TGTGCCAGCAGTTACTCGAGTGCAGCTATGAACACTGAAGCTTTCTTT
CDR3: CASSYSSAAMNTEAFF

D: TRBD2
length: 15
J: TRBJ2-1
V: TRBV5-6
size: many
DNA: TGTGCCAGCAGCTTCCTTGCGGGAGGAAACAATGAGCAGTTCTTC
CDR3: CASSFLAGGNNEQFF

D: .
length: 16
J: TRBJ1-6
V: TRBV14
size: .
DNA: TGTGCCAGCAGCCAAGAAGGAAGGGGATATAATTCACCCCTCCACTTT
CDR3: CASSQEGRGYNSPLHF

D: .
length: 16
J: TRBJ2-3
V: TRBV27
size: many
DNA: TGTGCCAGCAGTCCGAGACTTTCCCTCGGCACAGATACGCAGTATTTT
CDR3: CASSPRLSLGTDTQYF

D: .
length: 11
J: TRBJ2-7
V: TRBV20-1
size: many
DNA: TGCAGTGCTAGAAATGTCCACGAGCAGTACTTC
CDR3: CSARNVHEQYF

D: .
length: 15
J: TRBJ2-1
V: TRBV20-1
size: many
DNA: TGCAGTGCTAGCACTAGATCCCCCCTTTACAATGAGCAGTTCTTC
CDR3: CSASTRSPLYNEQFF